The T cell receptor (beta chain) under discussion was sequenced for a study of T cell changes during pregnancy in multiple sclerosis. Deletions cut 7 bases from V and 0 bases from J, with 7 bases between. The CDR3 contains 12 residues. Germline-derived CDR1 and CDR2 are SGHAT and FQNNGV. Sequencing used immunoSEQ multiplex PCR; TCRdb keeps in-frame clones, though not all of them. Of some 74,000 clones detected, roughly 89% appear once; the ten largest clones hold roughly 3.6%. Sequenced here: peripheral blood, sampled after pregnancy. The sequence derives from a female donor in good health, enrolled as a control in a pregnancy study. The chain combines TRBV11-2 with TRBJ2-7; the D gene is possibly TRBD2 (5 bases). The CDR3: CASNGDSYEQYF. The CDR3 DNA sequence: TGTGCCAGCAACGGGGACTCCTACGAGCAGTACTTC.